What follows are 5 T cell receptor beta chains derived from one specimen sequenced in a study of blood T cell repertoires in COVID-19. Repertoires were generated with immunoSEQ multiplex PCR, while TCRdb's copy carries only in-frame clones and drops some. The table lists 100,000 to 110,000 clones, almost 80% of them singletons. The material sequenced was peripheral blood. These receptors originate from a man between 70 and 80 years old with active or convalescent COVID-19.

The chain links TRBV12-3 or TRBV12-4 to TRBJ2-5; D is possibly TRBD2 (6 bases). Trimming stripped 4 bases from V and 7 bases from J, with 10 bases between. This CDR3 has 12 amino acids. The CDR3 reads CASSYGGRTQYF. Here the CDR3 DNA reads TGTGCCAGCAGTTACGGGGGAAGGACCCAGTACTTC.

The chain links TRBV19 to TRBJ2-2; tentative D call: TRBD2 (5 bases). The V end lost 1 base, the J end lost 11 bases, and 20 bases lay between the germline ends. Germline lookup yields CDR1 LNHDA and CDR2 SQIVND (reference sequence). The CDR3 consists of 16 residues. The CDR3 spells CASSIVPGRRVRELFF. The CDR3 DNA follows: TGTGCCAGTAGTATAGTGCCTGGGCGGCGGGTCAGAGAGCTGTTTTTT.

This rearrangement joins TRBV19 to TRBJ1-1, with D maybe TRBD1 (6 bases). Trimming took off 7 bases at V and 4 bases at J, with 10 bases between the two ends. The germline gives CDR1 LNHDA, CDR2 SQIVND (reference sequence). The CDR3 is 12 residues long. The CDR3 spells CASTTGSTEAFF. The DNA for the CDR3 is TGTGCCAGTACTACAGGGTCCACTGAAGCTTTCTTT. The whole variable domain, filled in from reference TRBV19 and TRBJ1-1, reads DGGITQSPKYLFRKEGQNVTLSCEQNLNHDAMYWYRQDPGQGLRLIYYSQIVNDFQKGDIAEGYSVSREKKESFPLTVTSAQKNPTAFYLCASTTGSTEAFFGQGTRLTVV.

The chain joins TRBV6-5 to TRBJ2-7; 8 positions agree with TRBD2. This CDR3 is 13 amino acids long. J gave up 3 bases and V 6 bases, and 4 bases lay outside the gene matches. CDR1 and CDR2 (germline): MNHEY, SVGAGI. The CDR3 bases are TGTGCCAGCAGAACTAGCGGACTCTACGAGCAGTACTTC. Its protein product is CASRTSGLYEQYF.

This chain connects TRBV3-1 (or the pseudogene TRBV3-2) to TRBJ1-2, with D tentatively TRBD1 (5 bases). Deletions cut 1 base from V and 4 bases from J, with 16 bases between. Germline V gene data show CDR1 as LGHDT and CDR2 as YNNKEL (reference sequence). The CDR3 is 16 residues long. CDR3 nucleotides: TGTGCCAGCAGCCAAGGATCAGGGAGGGTGACCTATGGCTACACCTTC. This gives the protein CASSQGSGRVTYGYTF.